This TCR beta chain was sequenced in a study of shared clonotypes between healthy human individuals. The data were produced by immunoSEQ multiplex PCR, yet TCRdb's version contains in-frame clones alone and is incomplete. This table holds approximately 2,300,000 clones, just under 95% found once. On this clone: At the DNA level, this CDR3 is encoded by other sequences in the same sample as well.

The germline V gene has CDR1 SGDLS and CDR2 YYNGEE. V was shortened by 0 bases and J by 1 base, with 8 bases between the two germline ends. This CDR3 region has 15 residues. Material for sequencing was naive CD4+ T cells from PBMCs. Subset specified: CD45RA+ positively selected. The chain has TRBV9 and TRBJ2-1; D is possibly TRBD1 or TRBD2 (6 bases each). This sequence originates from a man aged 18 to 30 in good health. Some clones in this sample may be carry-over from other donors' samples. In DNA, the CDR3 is TGTGCCAGCAGCGTAGAGGGGGGATCCTACAATGAGCAGTTCTTC. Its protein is CASSVEGGSYNEQFF.